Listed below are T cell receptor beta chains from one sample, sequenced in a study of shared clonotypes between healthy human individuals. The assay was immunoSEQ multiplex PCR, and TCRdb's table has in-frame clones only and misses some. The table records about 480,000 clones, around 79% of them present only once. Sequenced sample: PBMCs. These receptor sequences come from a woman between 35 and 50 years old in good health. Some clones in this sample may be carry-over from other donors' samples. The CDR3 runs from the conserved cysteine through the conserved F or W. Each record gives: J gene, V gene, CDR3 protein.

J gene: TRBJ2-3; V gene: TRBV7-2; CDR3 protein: CASSSMAGSTDTQYF
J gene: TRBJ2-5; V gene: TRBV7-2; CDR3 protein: CASSSLRQGPQETQYF
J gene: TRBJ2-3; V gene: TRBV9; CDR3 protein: CASSVGGPSTDTQYF
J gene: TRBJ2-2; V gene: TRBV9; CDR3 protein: CASSVVAASGELFF
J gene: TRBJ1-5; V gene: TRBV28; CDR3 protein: CASSPDRYQPQHF
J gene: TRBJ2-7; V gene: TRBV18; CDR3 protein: CASSRGQGDEQYF
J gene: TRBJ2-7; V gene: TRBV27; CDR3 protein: CASSLAGDEQYF
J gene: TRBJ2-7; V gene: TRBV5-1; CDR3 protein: CASRVGTGSYEQYF
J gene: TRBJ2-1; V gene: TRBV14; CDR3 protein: CASSTRVYNEQFF
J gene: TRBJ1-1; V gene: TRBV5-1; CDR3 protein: CASSAGDTSWDTEAFF
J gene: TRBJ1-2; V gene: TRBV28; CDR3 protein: CASTPPGGADGYTF
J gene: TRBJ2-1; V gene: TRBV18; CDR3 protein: CASSRTSRDNEQFF
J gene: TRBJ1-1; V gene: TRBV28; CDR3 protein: CASSFGGVTEAFF
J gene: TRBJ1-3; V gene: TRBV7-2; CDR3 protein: CASSLTTGPGNTIYF
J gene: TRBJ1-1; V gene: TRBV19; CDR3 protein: CASARQGPVTEAFF
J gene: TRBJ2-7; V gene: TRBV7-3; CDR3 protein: CASSLGRDYEQYF
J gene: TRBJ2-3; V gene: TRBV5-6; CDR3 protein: CASSSQGGDTDTQYF
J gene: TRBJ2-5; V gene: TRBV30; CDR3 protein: CAWSVLAAEQYF
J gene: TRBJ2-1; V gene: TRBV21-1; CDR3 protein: CASKGLRDVYNEQFF
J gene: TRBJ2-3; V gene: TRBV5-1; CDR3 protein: CASSLDGSPPDTQYF
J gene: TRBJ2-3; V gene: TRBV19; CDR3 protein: CASSMLRGTVTDTQYF
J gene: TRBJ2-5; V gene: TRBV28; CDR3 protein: CASSFQTGGSETQYF
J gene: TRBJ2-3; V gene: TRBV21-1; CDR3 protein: CASSRYSPSTDTQYF
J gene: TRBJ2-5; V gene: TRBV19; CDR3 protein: CATSTARSSGRRETQYF
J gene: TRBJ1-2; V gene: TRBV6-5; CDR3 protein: CASSSDRWLGYTF
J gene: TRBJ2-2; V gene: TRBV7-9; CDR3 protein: CASSRRDGELFF
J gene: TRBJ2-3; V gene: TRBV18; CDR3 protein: CASSPPSGSPGTDTQYF
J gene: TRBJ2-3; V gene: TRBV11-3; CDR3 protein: CASSDRTTGPDTQYF
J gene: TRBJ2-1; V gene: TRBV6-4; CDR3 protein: CASSVLAGFGNEQFF
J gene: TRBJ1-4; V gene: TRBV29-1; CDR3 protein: CSFRDGGEKLFF
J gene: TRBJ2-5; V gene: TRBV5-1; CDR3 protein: CASSPSPGTGKETQYF
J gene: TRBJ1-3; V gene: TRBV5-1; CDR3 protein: CASSLDPQGTGNTIYF
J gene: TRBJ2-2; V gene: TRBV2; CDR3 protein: CASKSRTGAAGELFF
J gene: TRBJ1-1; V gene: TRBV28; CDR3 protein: CASSEQMGTTEAFF
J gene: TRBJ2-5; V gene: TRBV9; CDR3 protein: CASSASGDLETQYF
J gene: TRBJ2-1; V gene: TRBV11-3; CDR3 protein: CASSLGGEGNEQFF
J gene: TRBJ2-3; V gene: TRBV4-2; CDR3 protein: CASSQDLRWALAGRDTQYF
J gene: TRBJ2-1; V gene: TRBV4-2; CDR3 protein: CASSPNRLVNEQFF
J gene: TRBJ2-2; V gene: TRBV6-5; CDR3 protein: CASTKTGADTGELFF
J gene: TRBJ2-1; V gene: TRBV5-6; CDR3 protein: CASSFVTSGEQFF
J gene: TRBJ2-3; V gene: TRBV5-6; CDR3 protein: CASSFGVADTQYF
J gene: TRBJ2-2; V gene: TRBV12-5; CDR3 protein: CASGKGQGLTGELFF
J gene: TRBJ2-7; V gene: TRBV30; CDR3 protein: CALRLRAGRPYEQYF
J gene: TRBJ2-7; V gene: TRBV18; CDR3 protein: CASSTGQGREQYF
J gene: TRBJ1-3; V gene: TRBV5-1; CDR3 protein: CASSASSGNTIYF
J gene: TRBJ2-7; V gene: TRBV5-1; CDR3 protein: CASSLDLQYYEQYF
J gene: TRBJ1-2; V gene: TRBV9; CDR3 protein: CASSVGTQGSYGYTF
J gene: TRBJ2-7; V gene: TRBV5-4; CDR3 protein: CASSLPPGQGSYEQYF
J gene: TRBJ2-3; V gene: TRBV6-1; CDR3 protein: CASSAGLAGSTDTQYF
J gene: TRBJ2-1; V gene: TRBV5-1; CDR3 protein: CASSTGTSGRAGNEQFF
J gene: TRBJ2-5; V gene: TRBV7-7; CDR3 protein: CASSLGGTAQETQYF
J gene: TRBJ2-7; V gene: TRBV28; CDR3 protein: CASSLGFGTSGRPYEQYF
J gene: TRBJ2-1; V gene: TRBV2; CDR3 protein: CASSDTGAEQFF
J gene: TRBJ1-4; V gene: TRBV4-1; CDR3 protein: CASSQNALPNEKLFF
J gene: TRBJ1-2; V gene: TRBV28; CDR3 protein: CASSTFTRGYTF